The 9 T cell receptor beta chains listed next were all sequenced from one sample in a study of shared clonotypes between healthy human individuals. Profiled with immunoSEQ multiplex PCR; TCRdb holds only in-frame clones, not every one. In the table there are approximately 100,000 clones, around two thirds of which are singletons. Material for sequencing was memory CD8+ T cells sorted from blood. Subset specified: CD45RO+ cells pooled with CCR7-negative TemRA cells. These receptors all stem from a man aged 25 to 40 in good health.

The genes are TRBV20-1 and TRBJ2-7; D remains ambiguous. The V end was cut by 6 bases, the J end by 3 bases, with 9 bases between. The CDR3 sequence is 11 residues long. Per the germline V gene, CDR1 is DFQATT and CDR2 is SNEGSKA (reference sequence). The CDR3: CSAPAYYEQYF. CDR3 bases: TGCAGTGCCCCAGCCTACTACGAGCAGTACTTC.

Concerning this clone: Other DNA sequences in this sample translate to the same CDR3. This rearrangement joins TRBV29-1 to TRBJ2-7, with D possibly called TRBD1 or TRBD2 (5 bases each). CDR1 and CDR2 (germline): SQVTM, ANQGSEA. The CDR3 is made up of 12 amino acids. V was trimmed by 3 bases and J by 1 base, leaving 7 bases between them. This CDR3 is CSVEGESYEQYF. DNA for the CDR3: TGCAGCGTTGAGGGGGAATCCTACGAGCAGTACTTC.

At least ten counts were recorded for this clone. This specimen includes other DNA sequences encoding the same CDR3. The CDR3 reads CASSSNYGYTF. CDR3 bases: TGTGCCAGCAGTAGTAACTATGGCTACACCTTC. The gene calls are TRBV28 and TRBJ1-2, with D unresolved. CDR3 length: 11 residues. Germline V gives CDR1 MDHEN, CDR2 SYDVKM. Trimming left V 5 bases short and J 1 base short, with 2 bases between.

The rearrangement links TRBV18 to TRBJ2-5; D not resolved. Germline V lookup: CDR1 KGHSH, CDR2 LQKENI. V lost 3 bases, J lost 2 bases, and 7 bases lay in between. CDR3 size: 13 residues. The DNA for the CDR3 is TGTGCCAGCTCACCCTCTGGTCAAGAGACCCAGTACTTC. Its translation: CASSPSGQETQYF.

A few counts support this clone. The sample carries other DNA sequences with the same CDR3. The V gene is TRBV28, the J gene TRBJ2-1; no clear D. Germline CDR1 MDHEN, CDR2 SYDVKM. The CDR3 length is 12 residues. V was pared by 6 bases and J by 0 bases, with 3 bases between. CDR3 protein: CASSRSYNEQFF. CDR3 nucleotides: TGTGCCAGCAGCCGCTCCTACAATGAGCAGTTCTTC. The full variable domain, in which reference TRBV28 and TRBJ2-1 provide the parts outside the CDR3, is DVKVTQSSRYLVKRTGEKVFLECVQDMDHENMFWYRQDPGLGLRLIYFSYDVKMKEKGDIPEGYSVSREKKERFSLILESASTNQTSMYLCASSRSYNEQFFGPGTRLTVL.

This clone has ten or more counts. V usage is TRBV29-1 and J usage is TRBJ1-3; D is ambiguous. Germline V gene lookup returns CDR1 SQVTM and CDR2 ANQGSEA. Between the trimmed V and J ends, which lost 7 bases and 7 bases, there was a span of 14 bases. The CDR3 loop spans 12 amino acids. CDR3 loop: CSAAPGGNTIYF. The CDR3 region has the DNA TGCAGCGCAGCTCCGGGAGGGAACACCATATATTTT.

There are a few counts of this clone. This chain joins TRBV6-1 and TRBJ2-1; 8 bases agree with TRBD2. The CDR3 totals 15 residues. In germline, CDR1 is MNHNS, CDR2 SASEGT. The J segment lost 7 bases and the V segment lost 8 bases, leaving 13 bases of the junction unmatched. The chain's CDR3 is CASGALAGLGNEQFF. CDR3 DNA sequence: TGTGCCAGCGGAGCTTTAGCGGGACTAGGGAATGAGCAGTTCTTC.

The chain is built from TRBV10-3 and TRBJ2-7; 7 bases map to TRBD2. From germline, CDR1 is ENHRY and CDR2 SYGVKD. This CDR3 spans 15 amino acids. The J segment lost 3 bases and the V segment lost 6 bases, leaving 11 bases of the junction unmatched. The CDR3 DNA is TGTGCCATCAGAGAGGTCGGGGAGGGCCTCTACGAGCAGTACTTC. Translation gives CAIREVGEGLYEQYF.

The chain links TRBV5-6 to TRBJ2-7, with a weak D call TRBD1 (5 bases). This CDR3 has 16 amino acids. V lost 1 base, J lost 5 bases, and 19 bases lay in between. Germline V gives CDR1 SGHDT, CDR2 YYEEEE. The CDR3 region is CASSLPTGRALHEQYF. The CDR3 nucleotides read TGTGCCAGCAGCTTGCCCACAGGAAGGGCCCTCCACGAGCAGTACTTC.